The sequence of this TCR beta chain was determined in a study of T cell responses to AZD1222 COVID-19 vaccine. Study-level points and caveats: After the peak T cell response, and only then, were repertoires sampled. Distributed over spike, vaccine-associated CD4 TCRs predominated at 160-218 and 743-854. There were mostly white British donors and more females than males, and clonal diversity was possibly underestimated. Following two doses of AZD1222, Spike-specific TCR breadth and depth rose.

The protocol was immunoSEQ multiplex PCR, while the TCRdb copy is restricted to in-frame clones and leaves out a portion. The top ten hold 6% to 8% of the sample, which has about 97,000 clones, around 89% seen once. Trimming removed 3 bases from V and 3 bases from J; junction bases left unmatched: 2. Looked up from germline, CDR1 is LNHDA and CDR2 is SQIVND (reference sequence). The length of the CDR3 is 14 residues. A note on this clone: Its specificity is not known.

This TCR derives from an adult in good health. The chain recombines TRBV19 with TRBJ1-5; 7 bases agree with TRBD1. The specimen was peripheral blood, collected on day 0 of AZD1222 vaccination. The CDR3 nucleotides read TGTGCCAGTAGTATCACAGGGGTCAATCAGCCCCAGCATTTT. As protein: CASSITGVNQPQHF.